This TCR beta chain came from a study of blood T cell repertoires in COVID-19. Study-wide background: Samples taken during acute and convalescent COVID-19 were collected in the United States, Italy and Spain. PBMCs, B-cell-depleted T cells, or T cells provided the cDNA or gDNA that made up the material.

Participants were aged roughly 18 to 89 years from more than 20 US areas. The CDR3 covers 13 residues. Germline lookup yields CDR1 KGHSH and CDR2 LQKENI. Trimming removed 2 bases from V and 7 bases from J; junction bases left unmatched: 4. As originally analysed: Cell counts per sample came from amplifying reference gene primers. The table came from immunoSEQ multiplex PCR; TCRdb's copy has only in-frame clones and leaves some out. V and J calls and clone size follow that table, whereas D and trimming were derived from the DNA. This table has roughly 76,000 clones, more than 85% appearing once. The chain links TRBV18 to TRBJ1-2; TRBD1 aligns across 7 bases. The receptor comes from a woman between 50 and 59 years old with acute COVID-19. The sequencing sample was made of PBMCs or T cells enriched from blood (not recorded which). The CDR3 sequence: CASSPTTGFGYTF. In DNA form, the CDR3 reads TGTGCCAGCTCACCAACGACAGGGTTTGGCTACACCTTC.